This TCR beta chain was recorded in a study of cytomegalovirus exposure and HLA in healthy donors. Study-wide background: The roughly 110 validation repertoires were produced on the same platform as the roughly 720 repertoires of the first cohort. This was reported in a later analysis. Study-wide results and caveats: In vitro, a few CMV-associated chains proved specific for CMV antigens. Reported performance of the classifier showed diagnosis of cytomegalovirus status with high specificity and sensitivity.

The donors were part of the validation cohort of 100 to 150 subjects. That cohort was separate from the first cohort, which comprised several hundred subjects. A remark on this clone: Its target is unknown. Relative to the germline gene, one junction end is altered; a read error may explain this.

Data came from immunoSEQ multiplex PCR; TCRdb stores just in-frame clones and leaves some out. Of about 110,000 clones listed, around 82% were seen once; the top ten hold approximately 2.9%. This CDR3 has 15 amino acids. The germline V gene encodes CDR1 MNHEY and CDR2 SVGAGI. The sequenced material came from PBMCs. This sequence was found in a woman under 30 in good health and CMV-seronegative. The gene calls are TRBV6-5 and TRBJ2-5, with TRBD2 matching 8 bases. The CDR3 region is CANSLGRGAMETQYF. CDR3 bases: TGTGCCAACAGTTTGGGGCGGGGGGCCATGGAGACCCAGTACTTC.